This T cell receptor beta chain was sequenced during a study of tumor and adjacent non-tumor tissue in lung cancer. Three rounds of nested PCR, following a modified ARM-PCR protocol, produced the TCRbeta library. TCRdb called the multiplex PCR reads again in MiXCR, with one record for every CDR3 protein. The data contain roughly 75,000 distinct CDR3 sequences, roughly 80% of them seen just once; the ten biggest clones take up approximately 55%. This sample's RNA came from whole unsorted tissue. More than 3 cm separated this lung sample from the edge of the tumor. Looked up from germline, CDR1 is DFQATT and CDR2 is SNEGSKA (reference sequence). The CDR3 is 12 residues long. Points on this clonotype: One end of the junction varies from germline; a read error may be responsible.

This chain links TRBV20-1 with TRBJ2-7; no definite D call. Sequencing was carried out using distant non-tumor lung tissue. This TCR was recovered from a man between 60 and 75 years old with non-small cell lung cancer. The CDR3 coding sequence is TGTAATGCTAGTGAGGTCACCTACGAGCAGTACTTC. This translates into CNASEVTYEQYF.